These T cell receptor beta chains were read from a single sample in a study of cytomegalovirus exposure and HLA in healthy donors. Here immunoSEQ multiplex PCR was the method, and the copy in TCRdb shows in-frame clones only, minus some. This repertoire shows 200,000 or so clones, 79% found once; its top ten account for approximately 0.4%. The specimen was PBMCs. The receptor set was obtained from a male donor in good health and CMV-seropositive. Each CDR3 is given with its conserved first and last residue. The D gene is left open where the match is weak. Clone sizes are given selectively: once, few, many, or a class where the clone is expanded.

CDR3 protein: CASSLSSDTQYF; J gene: TRBJ2-3; CDR3 length: 12; D gene: -; clone size: -; V gene: TRBV7-3
CDR3 protein: CAVKLGPGGEQYF; J gene: TRBJ2-7; CDR3 length: 13; D gene: TRBD2; clone size: -; V gene: TRBV25-1
CDR3 protein: CASSRGGPETQYF; J gene: TRBJ2-5; CDR3 length: 13; D gene: TRBD2; clone size: -; V gene: TRBV7-3
CDR3 protein: CASRKVSVSGERDEQFF; J gene: TRBJ2-1; CDR3 length: 17; D gene: -; clone size: once; V gene: TRBV19
CDR3 protein: CATSRDRGLVVKNIQYF; J gene: TRBJ2-4; CDR3 length: 17; D gene: -; clone size: once; V gene: TRBV15
CDR3 protein: CASSLIQGGAYEQYF; J gene: TRBJ2-7; CDR3 length: 15; D gene: -; clone size: -; V gene: TRBV7-6
CDR3 protein: CASRRRDRVDEQYF; J gene: TRBJ2-7; CDR3 length: 14; D gene: TRBD1; clone size: once; V gene: TRBV6-1
CDR3 protein: CASSLTGGRSPLHF; J gene: TRBJ1-6; CDR3 length: 14; D gene: TRBD1; clone size: -; V gene: TRBV28
CDR3 protein: CASTRGGGDSPLHF; J gene: TRBJ1-6; CDR3 length: 14; D gene: -; clone size: -; V gene: TRBV6-5
CDR3 protein: CATSDGYSNQPQHF; J gene: TRBJ1-5; CDR3 length: 14; D gene: -; clone size: once; V gene: TRBV19
CDR3 protein: CSAFSGKAWEQYF; J gene: TRBJ2-7; CDR3 length: 13; D gene: TRBD2; clone size: -; V gene: TRBV29-1
CDR3 protein: CASRKDSFRGIYF; J gene: TRBJ2-5; CDR3 length: 13; D gene: -; clone size: once; V gene: TRBV11-2
CDR3 protein: CASSQGPGELFF; J gene: TRBJ2-2; CDR3 length: 12; D gene: -; clone size: -; V gene: TRBV11-3
CDR3 protein: CASSSDRGNEKLFF; J gene: TRBJ1-4; CDR3 length: 14; D gene: TRBD1; clone size: -; V gene: TRBV5-1
CDR3 protein: CATRRTGAAYEQYF; J gene: TRBJ2-7; CDR3 length: 14; D gene: TRBD1; clone size: -; V gene: TRBV15
CDR3 protein: CASSPPRLGGYNEQFF; J gene: TRBJ2-1; CDR3 length: 16; D gene: -; clone size: once; V gene: TRBV18
CDR3 protein: CASSLNPGYEQYF; J gene: TRBJ2-7; CDR3 length: 13; D gene: -; clone size: -; V gene: TRBV11-3
CDR3 protein: CASSQDYQGSNQPQHF; J gene: TRBJ1-5; CDR3 length: 16; D gene: -; clone size: -; V gene: TRBV4-3
CDR3 protein: CASSRSSGNTIYF; J gene: TRBJ1-3; CDR3 length: 13; D gene: -; clone size: once; V gene: TRBV7-6
CDR3 protein: CASSPDRAGQPQHF; J gene: TRBJ1-5; CDR3 length: 14; D gene: TRBD1; clone size: few; V gene: TRBV18
CDR3 protein: CASVRGQGAQNTEAFF; J gene: TRBJ1-1; CDR3 length: 16; D gene: TRBD1; clone size: -; V gene: TRBV10-2
CDR3 protein: CASSQDSTGYGYTF; J gene: TRBJ1-2; CDR3 length: 14; D gene: -; clone size: few; V gene: TRBV14
CDR3 protein: CASSLSPNQPQHF; J gene: TRBJ1-5; CDR3 length: 13; D gene: -; clone size: -; V gene: TRBV11-2
CDR3 protein: CASSFSGGSGELFF; J gene: TRBJ2-2; CDR3 length: 14; D gene: TRBD1; clone size: -; V gene: TRBV7-3
CDR3 protein: CASSPRGGHDYEAFF; J gene: TRBJ1-1; CDR3 length: 15; D gene: -; clone size: -; V gene: TRBV9
CDR3 protein: CASSPQGENTIYF; J gene: TRBJ1-3; CDR3 length: 13; D gene: TRBD1; clone size: -; V gene: TRBV7-9
CDR3 protein: CASTRGGLWETQYF; J gene: TRBJ2-5; CDR3 length: 14; D gene: TRBD2; clone size: -; V gene: TRBV5-6
CDR3 protein: CASSYSPRFTETQYF; J gene: TRBJ2-5; CDR3 length: 15; D gene: -; clone size: -; V gene: TRBV6-5
CDR3 protein: CASSPTSFSGELFF; J gene: TRBJ2-2; CDR3 length: 14; D gene: -; clone size: few; V gene: TRBV28
CDR3 protein: CASSVVGETGAVEQYF; J gene: TRBJ2-7; CDR3 length: 16; D gene: TRBD1; clone size: -; V gene: TRBV9
CDR3 protein: CASSFAPSSYEQYF; J gene: -; CDR3 length: 14; D gene: -; clone size: once; V gene: TRBV6-5
CDR3 protein: CASTKRGAYYGYTF; J gene: TRBJ1-2; CDR3 length: 14; D gene: -; clone size: -; V gene: TRBV6-5
CDR3 protein: CASSLVSVESVFF; J gene: TRBJ2-2; CDR3 length: 13; D gene: -; clone size: few; V gene: TRBV11-2
CDR3 protein: CASSLGAGVSGVEQYF; J gene: TRBJ2-7; CDR3 length: 16; D gene: TRBD2; clone size: few; V gene: TRBV7-2
CDR3 protein: CASSLFMGAFIDHNYGYTF; J gene: TRBJ1-2; CDR3 length: 19; D gene: -; clone size: -; V gene: TRBV5-8